The T cell receptor (beta chain) under discussion was sequenced for a study of T cell responses to AZD1222 COVID-19 vaccine. Points from the study as a whole: Once two AZD1222 doses were given, Spike-specific TCR breadth and depth went up. Spike as a whole was targeted by vaccine-associated CD4 TCRs, dominant at 160-218 and 743-854.

Concerning this clone: Its target is not known.

Trimming cost V 2 bases and J 5 bases, with 8 bases left between them. The CDR3 totals 13 residues. CDR1 MNHNS and CDR2 SASEGT come from the germline V gene. Produced via immunoSEQ multiplex PCR; TCRdb's table is partial and in-frame only. Among about 60,000 clones listed, approximately 86% were seen once. The sequence derives from an adult who received the AZD1222 COVID-19 vaccine. V gene TRBV6-1 combines with J gene TRBJ2-3; D is uncertain. Sequenced material: peripheral blood, taken 28 days after the second AZD1222 dose. The chain's CDR3 is CASSELSIDTQYF. The CDR3, as DNA: TGTGCCAGCAGTGAACTGTCGATAGATACGCAGTATTTT.